Following are 7 T cell receptor beta chains from one sample sequenced in a study of blood T cells in healthy people across ages. It was with a sample-barcoded 5' primer and a J-beta primer mix that a second PCR of roughly 7 to 12 cycles was run. TCRdb analysed the 5' RACE reads with MiXCR anew, one entry per CDR3 protein. The table records about 1.4 million distinct CDR3 sequences, around 59% of them present only once. Source material: blood. The receptors originated from a man between 18 and 29 years old in good health.

The J gene is TRBJ2-5, the V gene TRBV29-1; 9 nucleotides agree with TRBD1. Near its end, the DNA agrees better with TRBJ2-7, so the J call may be wrong. Germline V lookup: CDR1 SQVTM, CDR2 ANQGSEA. The CDR3 sequence is 14 residues long. The CDR3 bases are TGCAGCGTTGGAGGCGGGGACAGGGTGCACGAGCAGTACTTC. Translating gives CSVGGGDRVHEQYF.

There are a few counts of this clonotype. This sequence joins TRBV24-1 and TRBJ2-2, with TRBD1 identical over 11 bases. The CDR3 is 13 amino acids. V was pared by 9 bases and J by 4 bases, with 0 bases of the junction left unmatched. Germline values: CDR1 KGHDR, CDR2 SFDVKD. The CDR3 bases are TGTGCCACCGGGACAGGGGGCACCGGGGAGCTGTTTTTT. This sequence encodes CATGTGGTGELFF.

The V and J genes are TRBV10-3 and TRBJ2-1; 8 bases are a match to TRBD2. The CDR3 contains 14 residues. V was pared by 7 bases and J by 2 bases, with 4 bases of the junction left unmatched. The germline CDR1 and CDR2 sequences are ENHRY and SYGVKD. CDR3 loop: CAIKKREPYNEQFF. The CDR3 DNA sequence: TGTGCCATCAAGAAGCGGGAGCCCTACAATGAGCAGTTCTTC.

The chain links TRBV9 to TRBJ2-7, with D tentatively TRBD2 (6 bases). There are 13 residues in the CDR3. V lost 3 bases, J lost 6 bases, and 13 bases lay in between. The germline V gene has CDR1 SGDLS and CDR2 YYNGEE. CDR3 residues: CASSAENSGEQYF. The CDR3 DNA sequence: TGTGCCAGCAGCGCGGAAAATAGCGGCGAGCAGTACTTC.

This clonotype has only a few counts. The gene calls are TRBV7-9 and TRBJ2-3; TRBD1 matches 7 bases. This CDR3 comprises 14 residues. The germline V gene has CDR1 SEHNR and CDR2 FQNEAQ (reference sequence). The V gene end was trimmed by 5 bases and the J gene end by 5 bases; junction bases not matched to a gene: 7. CDR3 region: CASSPTGAVDTQYF. The CDR3 DNA follows: TGTGCCAGCAGCCCAACAGGGGCCGTAGATACGCAGTATTTT.

The rearrangement links TRBV6-1 to TRBJ2-5, with a weak D call TRBD1 (5 bases). Germline lookup yields CDR1 MNHNS and CDR2 SASEGT. This CDR3 is built from 13 residues. V lost 8 bases to trimming and J lost 2 bases, with 12 bases between them. In DNA form, the CDR3 reads TGTGCCAGCGTGACAGAATTACAAGAGACCCAGTACTTC. It encodes CASVTELQETQYF.

This chain joins TRBV29-1 and TRBJ2-7; D remains unclear. The V end lost 6 bases, the J end lost 3 bases, and 9 bases lay between the germline ends. The CDR3 runs 11 residues. Germline loops: CDR1 SQVTM, CDR2 ANQGSEA. The CDR3 bases are TGCAGCGTGGGTACCTACTACGAGCAGTACTTC. It is translated as CSVGTYYEQYF.